A selection of T cell receptor beta chains follows, all from one sample in a study of CD8 T cells in ankylosing spondylitis. TCRdb reprocessed the 5' RACE reads with MiXCR, giving one entry per CDR3 protein. The table has 200,000 to 300,000 distinct CDR3 sequences, less than 10% seen once. Sequences were obtained from blood, either unsorted or a sorted T cell fraction (not recorded which). These receptor sequences come from a male donor with ankylosing spondylitis or in good health (not recorded which). CDR3s include the opening cysteine and the closing phenylalanine or tryptophan. The D gene is left open where the match is weak. Clone size, where shown, is once, few, many, or a class for clones that have expanded.

d_gene	abundance	v_gene	j_gene	CDR3aa	CDR3nt
TRBD2	many	TRBV5-1	TRBJ2-1	CASSLGAGAYNEQFF	TGCGCCAGCAGCTTGGGAGCGGGGGCCTACAATGAGCAGTTCTTC
TRBD2	many	TRBV7-2	TRBJ2-4	CASSWREAKNIQYF	TGTGCCAGCAGCTGGCGGGAGGCCAAAAACATTCAGTACTTC
NA	few	TRBV25-1	TRBJ2-7	CASSELATTREQYF	TGTGCCAGCAGTGAACTAGCCACAACACGCGAGCAGTACTTC
NA	many	TRBV10-3	TRBJ2-3	CAISDQVRDTQYF	TGTGCCATCAGTGATCAGGTCAGAGATACGCAGTATTTT
NA	NA	TRBV3-1	TRBJ1-5	CASSQGGGAGQPQHF	TGTGCCAGCAGCCAAGGAGGGGGGGCGGGTCAGCCCCAGCATTTT
NA	many	TRBV7-2	TRBJ2-7	CASSLGFTGLATYEQYF	TGTGCCAGCAGCTTAGGGTTTACAGGGCTTGCTACCTACGAGCAGTACTTC
NA	many	TRBV30	TRBJ1-5	CAWRPEVDQPQHF	TGTGCCTGGAGGCCCGAAGTAGATCAGCCCCAGCATTTT
NA	many	TRBV6-1	TRBJ1-5	CASTIFHGGPSNQPQHF	TGTGCCAGCACCATTTTTCATGGGGGCCCTAGCAATCAGCCCCAGCATTTT
TRBD1	few	TRBV7-2	TRBJ2-1	CASSRRDRGYNEQFF	TGTGCCAGCAGCCGCCGGGACAGGGGTTACAATGAGCAGTTCTTC
NA	many	TRBV2	TRBJ1-2	CASTPGGNLYGYTF	TGTGCCAGCACCCCGGGGGGGAACCTCTATGGCTACACCTTC
NA	many	TRBV20-1	TRBJ1-1	CSAQRGSYTEAFF	TGCAGTGCCCAGAGGGGCAGTTACACTGAAGCTTTCTTT
TRBD1	few	TRBV11-2	TRBJ2-3	CASSRWDRGTDTQYF	TGTGCCAGCAGCCGGTGGGACAGGGGCACAGATACGCAGTATTTT
NA	many	TRBV7-7	TRBJ2-2	CASSLSAGELFF	TGTGCTAGCAGCTTAAGTGCCGGGGAGCTGTTTTTT
NA	many	TRBV7-2	TRBJ2-3	CASSENRGTDTQYF	TGTGCCAGCAGCGAAAACAGGGGCACAGATACGCAGTATTTT
TRBD1	NA	TRBV19	TRBJ1-2	CASRRTGNGYTF	TGTGCCAGTAGACGGACAGGGAATGGCTACACCTTC
NA	many	TRBV2	TRBJ2-3	CARSAGGADTQYF	TGTGCCAGATCTGCCGGCGGCGCAGATACGCAGTATTTT
NA	many	TRBV12-3/TRBV12-4	TRBJ2-3	CASATRGGPDTQYF	TGTGCCAGCGCCACCCGCGGAGGACCAGATACGCAGTATTTT
NA	NA	TRBV20-1	TRBJ2-1	CSAHGTRAYNEQFF	TGCAGTGCACACGGGACAAGGGCCTACAATGAGCAGTTCTTC
NA	few	TRBV9	TRBJ2-1	CASSGSREWSYNEQFF	TGTGCCAGCAGCGGAAGCCGGGAGTGGTCCTACAATGAGCAGTTCTTC
NA	NA	TRBV7-9	TRBJ1-6	CASSFPTTEPSNSPLHF	TGTGCCAGCAGCTTCCCAACGACAGAACCTTCTAATTCACCCCTCCACTTT
NA	many	TRBV7-2	TRBJ2-7	CASSDGAFYEQYF	TGTGCCAGCAGCGACGGAGCTTTCTACGAGCAGTACTTC
NA	many	TRBV4-3	TRBJ1-5	CASSQGTGGNQPQHF	TGCGCCAGCAGCCAAGGCACGGGGGGCAATCAGCCCCAGCATTTT
NA	many	TRBV7-8	TRBJ2-7	CASSPEGSSSYEQYF	TGTGCCAGCAGCCCAGAGGGCTCCAGCTCCTACGAGCAGTACTTC
NA	few	TRBV12-3/TRBV12-4	TRBJ2-4	CASSSGGYIQYF	TGTGCCAGCAGTTCCGGGGGCTACATTCAGTACTTC
NA	many	TRBV20-1	TRBJ2-5	CSARGQTQETQYF	TGCAGTGCTAGAGGACAGACTCAAGAGACCCAGTACTTC
NA	many	TRBV4-3	TRBJ2-5	CASSLDIEETQYF	TGCGCCAGCAGCCTAGACATCGAAGAGACCCAGTACTTC
NA	many	TRBV12-3/TRBV12-4	TRBJ1-2	CASSTGVGYGYTF	TGTGCCAGCAGTACTGGGGTGGGGTATGGCTACACCTTC
TRBD2	many	TRBV3-1	TRBJ2-5	CASRGISSGRKETQYF	TGTGCCAGCAGGGGGATTTCTAGCGGGAGAAAAGAGACCCAGTACTTC
NA	many	TRBV2	TRBJ1-1	CASSELDSSLMNTEAFF	TGTGCCAGCAGTGAACTTGACAGTTCCTTAATGAACACTGAAGCTTTCTTT
NA	NA	TRBV7-9	TRBJ1-1	CASSQHPQEQAFF	TGTGCCAGCAGCCAACACCCACAAGAACAAGCTTTCTTT
NA	NA	TRBV30	TRBJ1-2	CAWAPSLNYGYTF	TGTGCCTGGGCCCCCAGCCTTAACTATGGCTACACCTTC
TRBD1	many	TRBV24-1	TRBJ2-3	CATSVGTAVTDTQYF	TGTGCCACCAGTGTAGGGACAGCAGTCACAGATACGCAGTATTTT
TRBD2	many	TRBV3-1	TRBJ2-2	CASRHSGRAGELFF	TGTGCCAGCCGACATAGCGGGAGGGCCGGGGAGCTGTTTTTT
NA	many	TRBV20-1	TRBJ1-1	CSARVRGNTEAFF	TGCAGTGCTAGGGTCAGGGGGAACACTGAAGCTTTCTTT
TRBD1	many	TRBV20-1	TRBJ2-1	CSARTGTEAYNEQFF	TGCAGTGCTAGAACAGGGACAGAAGCCTACAATGAGCAGTTCTTC
NA	many	TRBV4-3	TRBJ1-4	CASSQDRHRGEKLFF	TGCGCCAGCAGCCAAGATCGGCACCGCGGGGAAAAACTGTTTTTT
NA	many	TRBV10-3	TRBJ2-1	CAIRGLYNEQFF	TGTGCCATCAGGGGACTTTACAATGAGCAGTTCTTC
NA	many	TRBV9	TRBJ2-3	CASSVMERADTQYF	TGTGCCAGCAGCGTAATGGAGAGGGCAGATACGCAGTATTTT
TRBD2	many	TRBV5-1	TRBJ2-7	CASSTVAGVSSAQYF	TGCGCCAGCAGCACGGTAGCGGGAGTTTCTTCCGCGCAGTACTTC
TRBD2	NA	TRBV7-8	TRBJ2-2	CASSLVLARGEDTGELFF	TGTGCCAGCAGCTTAGTATTGGCTCGGGGGGAAGACACCGGGGAGCTGTTTTTT
NA	many	TRBV6-1	TRBJ1-2	CASRASRGDYGYTF	TGTGCCAGCAGAGCTAGTCGGGGGGACTATGGCTACACCTTC
NA	many	TRBV29-1	TRBJ1-1	CSACIPGTEAFF	TGCAGCGCCTGCATCCCGGGCACTGAAGCTTTCTTT
NA	NA	TRBV27	TRBJ1-2	CASSLTPARHYGYTF	TGTGCCAGCAGTTTAACACCTGCCAGGCACTATGGCTACACCTTC
NA	many	TRBV7-9	TRBJ1-1	CASSGGSDTEAFF	TGTGCCAGCAGCGGCGGTTCGGACACTGAAGCTTTCTTT
TRBD2	few	TRBV20-1	TRBJ2-5	CSARVPRAGVETQYF	TGCAGTGCTAGAGTCCCTCGGGCGGGGGTAGAGACCCAGTACTTC
NA	many	TRBV3-1	TRBJ1-1	CASSQSFVTEAFF	TGTGCCAGCAGCCAGAGTTTCGTGACTGAAGCTTTCTTT
TRBD1	many	TRBV5-1	TRBJ2-5	CASSSTGAQETQYF	TGCGCCAGCAGCTCGACAGGGGCTCAAGAGACCCAGTACTTC
TRBD1	NA	TRBV7-2	TRBJ2-7	CASSVFRGYEQYF	TGTGCCAGCAGCGTTTTCAGGGGGTACGAGCAGTACTTC
NA	NA	TRBV7-8	TRBJ2-4	CASSFREQNIQYF	TGTGCCAGCAGTTTTAGGGAGCAAAACATTCAGTACTTC
TRBD2	NA	TRBV7-2	TRBJ2-7	CASSLRLAAYEQYF	TGTGCCAGCAGCTTAAGACTAGCGGCCTACGAGCAGTACTTC
TRBD1	few	TRBV7-9	TRBJ1-1	CASSGTGVTEAFF	TGTGCCAGCAGCGGTACAGGGGTGACTGAAGCTTTCTTT
TRBD2	many	TRBV12-3/TRBV12-4	TRBJ2-7	CASSLSLAGGLSEEQYF	TGTGCCAGCAGTTTATCTCTAGCGGGAGGACTTTCGGAAGAGCAGTACTTC